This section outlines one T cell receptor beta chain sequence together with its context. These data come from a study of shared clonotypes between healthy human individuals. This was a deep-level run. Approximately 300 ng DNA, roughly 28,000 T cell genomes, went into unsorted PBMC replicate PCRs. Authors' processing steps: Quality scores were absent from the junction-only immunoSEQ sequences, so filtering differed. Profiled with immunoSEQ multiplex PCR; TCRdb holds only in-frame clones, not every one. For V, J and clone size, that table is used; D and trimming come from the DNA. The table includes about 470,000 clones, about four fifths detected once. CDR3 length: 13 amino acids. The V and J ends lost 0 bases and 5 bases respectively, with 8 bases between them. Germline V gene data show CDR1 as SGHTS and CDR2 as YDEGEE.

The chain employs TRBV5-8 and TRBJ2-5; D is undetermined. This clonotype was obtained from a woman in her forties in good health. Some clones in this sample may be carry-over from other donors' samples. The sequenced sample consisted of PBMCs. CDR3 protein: CASSLVGLETQYF. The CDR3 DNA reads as TGTGCCAGCAGCTTGGTAGGGTTGGAGACCCAGTACTTC.